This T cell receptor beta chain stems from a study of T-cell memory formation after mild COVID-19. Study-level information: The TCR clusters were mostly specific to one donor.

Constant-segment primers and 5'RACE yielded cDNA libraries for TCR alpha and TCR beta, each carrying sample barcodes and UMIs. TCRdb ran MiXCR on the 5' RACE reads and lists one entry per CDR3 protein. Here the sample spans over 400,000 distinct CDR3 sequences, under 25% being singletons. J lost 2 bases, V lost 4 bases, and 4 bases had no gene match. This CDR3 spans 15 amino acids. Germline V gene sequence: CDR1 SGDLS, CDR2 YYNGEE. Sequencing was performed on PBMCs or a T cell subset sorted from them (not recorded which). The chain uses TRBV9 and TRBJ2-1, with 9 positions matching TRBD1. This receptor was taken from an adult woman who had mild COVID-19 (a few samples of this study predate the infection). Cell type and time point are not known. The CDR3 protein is CASSPRQGAYNEQFF. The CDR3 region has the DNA TGTGCCAGCAGCCCCCGACAGGGGGCCTACAATGAGCAGTTCTTC.